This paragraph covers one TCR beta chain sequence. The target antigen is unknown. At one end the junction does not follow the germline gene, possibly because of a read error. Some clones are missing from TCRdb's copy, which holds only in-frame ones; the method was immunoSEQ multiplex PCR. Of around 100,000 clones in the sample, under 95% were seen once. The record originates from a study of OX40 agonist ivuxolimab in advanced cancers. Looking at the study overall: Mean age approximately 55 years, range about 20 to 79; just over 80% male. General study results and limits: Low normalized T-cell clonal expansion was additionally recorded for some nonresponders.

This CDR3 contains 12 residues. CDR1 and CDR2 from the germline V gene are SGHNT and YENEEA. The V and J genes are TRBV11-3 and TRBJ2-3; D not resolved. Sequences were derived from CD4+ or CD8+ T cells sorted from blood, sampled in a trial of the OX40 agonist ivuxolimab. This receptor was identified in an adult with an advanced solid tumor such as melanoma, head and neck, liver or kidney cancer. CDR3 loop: CASSLETDTQYF. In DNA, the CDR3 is TGTGCCAGCAGCCTAGAGACAGATACGCAGTATTTT.